This section outlines one TCR beta chain sequence together with its context. The sample originates from a study of blood T cell repertoires in COVID-19. The germline gives CDR1 SGHNT, CDR2 YYREEE (reference sequence). Trimming took 4 bases from V and 3 from J, leaving 17 bases between them. This CDR3 contains 15 residues. Measured with immunoSEQ multiplex PCR; TCRdb has only the in-frame clones, and not every one. The repertoire holds about 62,000 clones, with around nine tenths as singletons. The sequenced material came from peripheral blood. V usage is TRBV5-4 and J usage is TRBJ2-7; tentative D call: TRBD1 (7 bases). This clonotype originated in a human donor in a cohort sampled during active COVID-19. The CDR3 bases are TGTGCCAGCAGCCAGGGGGGAAGTTTTGACTACGAGCAGTACTTC. Protein sequence: CASSQGGSFDYEQYF. The full variable domain, completed using reference TRBV5-4 and TRBJ2-7, is ETGVTQSPTHLIKTRGQQVTLRCSSQSGHNTVSWYQQALGQGPQFIFQYYREEENGRGNFPPRFSGLQFPNYSSELNVNALELDDSALYLCASSQGGSFDYEQYFGPGTRLTVT.